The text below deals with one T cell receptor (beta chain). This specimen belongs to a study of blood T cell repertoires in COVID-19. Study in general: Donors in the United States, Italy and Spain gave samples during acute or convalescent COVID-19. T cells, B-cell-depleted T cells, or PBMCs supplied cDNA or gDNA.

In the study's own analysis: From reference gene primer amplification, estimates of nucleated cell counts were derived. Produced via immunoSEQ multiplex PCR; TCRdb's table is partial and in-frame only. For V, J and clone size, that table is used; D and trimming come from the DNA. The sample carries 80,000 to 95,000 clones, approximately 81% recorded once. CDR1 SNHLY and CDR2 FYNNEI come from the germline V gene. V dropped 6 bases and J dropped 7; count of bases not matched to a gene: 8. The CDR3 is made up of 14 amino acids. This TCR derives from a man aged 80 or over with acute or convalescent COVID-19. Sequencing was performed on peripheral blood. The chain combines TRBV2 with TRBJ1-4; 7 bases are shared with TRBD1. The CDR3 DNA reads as TGTGCCAGCAGCCCCCGGGACAGAAGTGAAAAACTGTTTTTT. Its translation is CASSPRDRSEKLFF.